This T cell receptor beta chain was captured in a study of blood T cell repertoires in COVID-19. Seattle patient enrollment occurred during active infection, with longitudinal follow-up thereafter. This table comes from immunoSEQ multiplex PCR, and its TCRdb copy is limited to in-frame clones, with some not included. The repertoire includes about 210,000 clones, approximately 80% of them detected once, and about 10% sits in the top ten. V shed 5 bases, J shed 7 bases, and the junction held 12 bases outside the gene matches. CDR3 length equals 16 residues. The germline gives CDR1 SGHTA, CDR2 FQGTGA. The sequence derives from an elderly woman with COVID-19, enrolled during active disease. The chain combines TRBV7-3 with TRBJ2-1; 9 nucleotides match TRBD2. The sequencing sample was made of peripheral blood. CDR3 residues: CASSAYPGLAGNEQFF. The CDR3 nucleotides read TGTGCCAGCAGCGCCTACCCGGGACTAGCTGGGAATGAGCAGTTCTTC.